The clone carrying this TCR beta chain is termed medium-sized. As yet, its antigen is unknown. Within a library made for alpha chains, this beta chain is off target, and its count is uninformative. Trimming took off 0 bases at V and 1 base at J, with 8 bases between the two ends. The CDR3 runs to 15 residues. The germline V gene encodes CDR1 SGHRS and CDR2 YFSETQ. The sample comes from a study of spatial heterogeneity in lung cancer. Study summary: Sequence detection consistently recorded a greater number of beta-chain than alpha-chain sequences. The study observed each unique TCR and UMI combination more than ten times on average in raw reads.

Time point given: sample taken at primary tumor resection. Sequencing covered unsorted whole RNA taken from tumor, nontumor lung or frozen PBMC. TCRdb ran MiXCR on the 5' RACE reads and lists one entry per CDR3 protein. The sample holds about 10,000 distinct CDR3 sequences, about 5.7% seen once. Whole-study results and caveats: How many expanded intratumoral alpha and beta TCRs were present tracked the tumor mutation count, which was a count of nonsynonymous mutations. Regional and ubiquitous nonsynonymous mutations were tracked by counts of regional and ubiquitous expanded TCRs, respectively.

The receptor comes from a male donor with early-stage non-small cell lung cancer. The chain recombines TRBV5-1 with TRBJ1-5; D remains ambiguous. The material was lung tumor tissue, obtained at surgery. The CDR3 DNA follows: TGCGCCAGCAGCTTGGCCGGGATGAGCAATCAGCCCCAGCATTTT. It translates to CASSLAGMSNQPQHF.